The 23 T cell receptor beta chains below come from one sample, sequenced in a study of T cell responses to AZD1222 COVID-19 vaccine. The method was immunoSEQ multiplex PCR; TCRdb's version includes in-frame clones alone and lacks a portion of them. The sample includes around 130,000 clones, around 86% of them seen just once. The material was peripheral blood, obtained 28 days after the second AZD1222 dose. The origin of the receptors is an adult who received the AZD1222 COVID-19 vaccine.

This sequence joins TRBV29-1 and TRBJ2-7; TRBD1 matches 9 bases. Germline lookup yields CDR1 SQVTM and CDR2 ANQGSEA. This CDR3 is built from 12 residues. J was trimmed by 2 bases and V by 5 bases; bases with no gene match: 1. CDR3 DNA: TGCAGCGTTAGGACAGGGGCCTACGAGCAGTACTTC. Translation gives CSVRTGAYEQYF.

This rearrangement joins TRBV15 to TRBJ2-1; D is unclear. With 0 bases removed from V and 3 bases from J, the gap between germline ends came to 0 bases. The CDR3 is 12 residues long. The germline CDR1 and CDR2 sequences are LNHNV and YYDKDF (reference sequence). The CDR3 protein is CATSRDYNEQFF. CDR3 nucleotide sequence: TGTGCCACCAGCAGAGACTACAATGAGCAGTTCTTC.

This chain connects TRBV5-8 to TRBJ2-4; D is uncertain. Germline CDR1 is SGHTS and CDR2 is YDEGEE. Trimming stripped 0 bases from V and 0 bases from J, with 4 bases between. The CDR3 covers 14 residues. The CDR3: CASSLVEAKNIQYF. The CDR3 bases are TGTGCCAGCAGCTTGGTGGAAGCCAAAAACATTCAGTACTTC.

The count of this clone is one. The chain links TRBV3-1 (or the pseudogene TRBV3-2) to TRBJ1-1; no clear D gene. Germline assignment: CDR1 LGHDT and CDR2 YNNKEL (reference sequence). This CDR3 spans 13 amino acids. The V end was cut by 8 bases, the J end by 1 base, with 11 bases between. CDR3 coding DNA: TGTGCCAGCTTGGGTCAGGCGAACACTGAAGCTTTCTTT. Its translation: CASLGQANTEAFF.

The V gene is TRBV18, the J gene TRBJ1-5, with no clear D. The CDR3 spans 15 residues. CDR1 and CDR2 (germline): KGHSH, LQKENI. V was trimmed by 0 bases and J by 4 bases, leaving 10 bases between them. In DNA, the CDR3 is TGTGCCAGCTCACCACCTAGTCAGGTTAATCAGCCCCAGCATTTT. It is translated as CASSPPSQVNQPQHF.

This clone came up a few times. This sequence joins TRBV30 and TRBJ1-1; D unresolved. This CDR3 comprises 13 residues. In germline, CDR1 is GTSNPN, CDR2 SVGIG (reference sequence). The V and J ends lost 2 bases and 1 base respectively, with 8 bases between them. As DNA, the CDR3 is TGTGCCTGGAGTTTCTACAGGAACACTGAAGCTTTCTTT. Protein: CAWSFYRNTEAFF.

The chain is built from TRBV28 and TRBJ1-5; D remains unclear. The CDR3 sequence is 18 residues long. Germline loops: CDR1 MDHEN, CDR2 SYDVKM. V was shortened by 6 bases and J by 0 bases, with 21 bases between the two germline ends. Written as DNA, the CDR3 is TGTGCCAGCAGCCTGTACCTCCCGGTGCTGAATAGCAATCAGCCCCAGCATTTT. Translating it yields CASSLYLPVLNSNQPQHF.

The J gene is TRBJ1-3, the V gene TRBV3-1 (or the pseudogene TRBV3-2); weak D call: TRBD1 (5 bases). V lost 0 bases to trimming and J lost 2 bases, with 8 bases between them. From germline, CDR1 is LGHDT and CDR2 YNNKEL (reference sequence). The CDR3 loop spans 15 amino acids. The CDR3, as DNA: TGTGCCAGCAGCCAAGAAAGCAGGGCTGGAAACACCATATATTTT. This gives the protein CASSQESRAGNTIYF.

A note on this clone: A read error may account for a junction end that differs from germline. This chain uses TRBV7-7 with TRBJ2-2; 7 bases align to TRBD1. CDR1 is SSHAT and CDR2 is FNYEAQ in the germline V gene (reference sequence). This CDR3 region has 12 residues. For the CDR3, the DNA is TGTGCTAGCAGGGGGACAGCCGGGGAGCTGTTTTTT. Translating it yields CASRGTAGELFF.

The gene calls are TRBV5-1 and TRBJ1-4; possible D gene TRBD1, 5 bases. Germline CDR1 reads SGHRS; CDR2 reads YFSETQ. V was shortened by 4 bases and J by 5 bases, with 18 bases between the two germline ends. The CDR3 is made up of 16 amino acids. DNA of the CDR3: TGCGCCAGCAGCCTGACGACAGTTGGGGGAAATGAAAAACTGTTTTTT. This codes for CASSLTTVGGNEKLFF.

The V and J genes are TRBV5-8 and TRBJ1-1, with 9 bases that match TRBD1. CDR1 is SGHTS and CDR2 is YDEGEE in the germline V gene. The CDR3 covers 15 residues. V lost 3 bases and J lost 3; bases outside the gene matches: 6. The CDR3 bases are TGTGCCAGCAGCTCGGGACAGGGCAGATACACTGAAGCTTTCTTT. Residues: CASSSGQGRYTEAFF.

The V gene is TRBV10-3, the J gene TRBJ1-1, with 7 bases matching TRBD1. This CDR3 spans 13 amino acids. J gave up 4 bases and V 3 bases, and 2 bases lay outside the gene matches. Germline CDR1 and CDR2: ENHRY and SYGVKD. As DNA, the CDR3 is TGTGCCATCAGTGACGGGACAGCCACTGAAGCTTTCTTT. The encoded protein is CAISDGTATEAFF.

In DNA, the CDR3 is TGTGCCAGCAGCGGTCACTGGCGGGTGGGCACTAATGAAAAACTGTTTTTT. Translating gives CASSGHWRVGTNEKLFF. This chain uses TRBV3-1 (or the pseudogene TRBV3-2) with TRBJ1-4; no clear D. V lost 5 bases and J 2 bases, leaving 18 bases between the germline ends. The CDR3 covers 17 residues. Germline V gene sequence: CDR1 LGHDT, CDR2 YNNKEL (reference sequence).

CDR3 protein: CASSLGQAQETQYF. DNA of the CDR3: TGCGCCAGCAGCTTGGGTCAAGCACAAGAGACCCAGTACTTC. The chain recombines TRBV5-1 with TRBJ2-5, with D unclear. Germline V CDR1 and CDR2: SGHRS, YFSETQ. The V gene lost 0 bases and the J gene lost 2 bases, with 8 bases spanning the gap. This CDR3 region has 14 residues.

The V gene is TRBV7-6, the J gene TRBJ1-4; unclear D gene. V was pared by 1 base and J by 8 bases, with 14 bases between. Germline V lookup: CDR1 SGHVS, CDR2 FNYEAQ. The CDR3 runs 15 residues. CDR3 sequence: CASSLGKSRREKLFF. The DNA of the CDR3 is TGTGCCAGCAGCTTAGGAAAGTCCAGGCGGGAAAAACTGTTTTTT.

The chain is built from TRBV6-5 and TRBJ2-1; D might be TRBD1 or TRBD2, each matching 5 bases. The CDR3 spans 14 residues. Germline CDR1 is MNHEY and CDR2 is SVGAGI. V lost 5 bases and J lost 8, with 16 bases in between. CDR3 protein: CASSPGTARDEQFF. Written as DNA, the CDR3 is TGTGCCAGCAGTCCCGGGACCGCTAGGGATGAGCAGTTCTTC.

This chain connects TRBV28 to TRBJ1-2; the D gene is possibly TRBD1 (6 bases). Trimming cost V 5 bases and J 8 bases, with 15 bases left between them. The V gene's germline CDR1 is MDHEN and CDR2 SYDVKM. CDR3 length equals 13 residues. This CDR3 reads CASSKTGSAGYTF. DNA of the CDR3: TGTGCCAGCAGTAAAACAGGGAGTGCAGGCTACACCTTC.

This clone was counted only a few times. The V gene is TRBV2, the J gene TRBJ1-2; D call uncertain. CDR1 SNHLY and CDR2 FYNNEI come from the germline V gene. CDR3 length: 11 residues. Between the trimmed V and J ends, which lost 7 bases and 14 bases, there was a span of 17 bases. This chain's CDR3 is CASIGPAPLTF. The CDR3 coding sequence is TGTGCCAGCATCGGACCGGCTCCCCTGACCTTC. Together with reference TRBV2 and TRBJ1-2, the CDR3 gives the full variable domain: EPEVTQTPSHQVTQMGQEVILRCVPISNHLYFYWYRQILGQKVEFLVSFYNNEISEKSEIFDDQFSVERPDGSNFTLKIRSTKLEDSAMYFCASIGPAPLTFGSGTRLTVV.

The rearrangement joins TRBV30 to TRBJ1-2, with D uncertain. CDR3 size: 11 residues. The V end lost 2 bases, the J end lost 8 bases, and 9 bases lay between the germline ends. The germline V gene has CDR1 GTSNPN and CDR2 SVGIG (reference sequence). Here the CDR3 reads CAWSRIGGYTF. The CDR3 DNA is TGTGCCTGGAGTAGAATCGGAGGCTACACCTTC.

This chain connects TRBV1 to TRBJ1-6. TRBV1 is described as a pseudogene. This CDR3 is built from 14 residues. The CDR3 nucleotides are TGCACCAGCAGCCCCCCCGGGTTCCATTCACCCCTCCACTTT. This translates into CTSSPPGFHSPLHF.

This chain links TRBV29-1 with TRBJ1-1; the D gene is possibly TRBD1 (5 bases). V shed 6 bases and J shed 7 bases, with 18 bases lying between them. The CDR3 extends over 13 amino acids. The germline V gene encodes CDR1 SQVTM and CDR2 ANQGSEA. The CDR3 DNA reads as TGCAGCGTCTTTGACAGCCAGGCCTTTGAAGCTTTCTTT. It yields the protein CSVFDSQAFEAFF.

The genes are TRBV6-1 and TRBJ1-1; D possibly corresponds to TRBD1 (6 bases). The CDR3 is 17 amino acids. Germline loops: CDR1 MNHNS, CDR2 SASEGT. V lost 2 bases to trimming and J lost 3 bases, with 19 bases between them. CDR3: CASSEMAGRGRDTEAFF. The CDR3 DNA follows: TGTGCCAGCAGTGAAATGGCGGGCAGGGGCCGTGACACTGAAGCTTTCTTT.

The gene calls are TRBV7-6 and TRBJ1-1; D gene unclear. The CDR3 contains 14 residues. Trimming pared 2 bases from V and 3 bases from J, leaving 10 bases between. Germline-derived CDR1 and CDR2 are SGHVS and FNYEAQ. The chain's CDR3 is CASSLTDGDTEAFF. The CDR3 region has the DNA TGTGCCAGCAGCTTAACAGATGGGGACACTGAAGCTTTCTTT.